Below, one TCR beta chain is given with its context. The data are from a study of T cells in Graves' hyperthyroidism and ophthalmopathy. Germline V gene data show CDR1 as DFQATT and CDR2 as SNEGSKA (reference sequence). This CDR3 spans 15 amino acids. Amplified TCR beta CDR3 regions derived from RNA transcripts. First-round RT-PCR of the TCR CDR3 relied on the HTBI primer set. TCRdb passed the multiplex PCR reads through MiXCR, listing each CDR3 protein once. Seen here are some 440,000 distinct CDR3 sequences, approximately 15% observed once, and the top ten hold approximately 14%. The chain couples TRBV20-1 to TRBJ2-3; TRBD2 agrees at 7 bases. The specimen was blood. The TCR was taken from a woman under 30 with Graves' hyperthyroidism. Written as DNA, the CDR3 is TGCTCTAGCGGCCCAATTAAGGGGAACACAGATACGCAGTATTTT. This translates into CSSGPIKGNTDTQYF.